This paragraph covers one T cell receptor beta chain sequence. The sample's time point: patch test 3, about 24 weeks after DPC sensitization. The treatment here: therapeutic diphenylcyclopropenone sensitization with weekly scalp DPC. In germline, CDR1 is DFQATT, CDR2 SNEGSKA (reference sequence). V lost 3 bases to trimming and J lost 0 bases; unmatched junction nucleotides: 3. The CDR3 is 15 amino acids. From the RACE reads, TCRdb called clonotypes with MiXCR, one entry per CDR3 protein. The table has some 91,000 distinct CDR3 sequences, roughly a quarter seen once. These data originate in a study of human T cells and chemical hapten exposure.

The source was whole blood, collected in connection with sensitization to the hapten diphenylcyclopropenone (DPC). The origin of this receptor is a man aged 35 to 55 with alopecia areata. Some clones in this sample may be carry-over from other donors' samples. The chain joins TRBV20-1 to TRBJ2-3; 10 nucleotides line up with TRBD2. DNA for the CDR3: TGCAGTGCTAGGATAGCGGGAGGTAGCACAGATACGCAGTATTTT. This translates into CSARIAGGSTDTQYF.